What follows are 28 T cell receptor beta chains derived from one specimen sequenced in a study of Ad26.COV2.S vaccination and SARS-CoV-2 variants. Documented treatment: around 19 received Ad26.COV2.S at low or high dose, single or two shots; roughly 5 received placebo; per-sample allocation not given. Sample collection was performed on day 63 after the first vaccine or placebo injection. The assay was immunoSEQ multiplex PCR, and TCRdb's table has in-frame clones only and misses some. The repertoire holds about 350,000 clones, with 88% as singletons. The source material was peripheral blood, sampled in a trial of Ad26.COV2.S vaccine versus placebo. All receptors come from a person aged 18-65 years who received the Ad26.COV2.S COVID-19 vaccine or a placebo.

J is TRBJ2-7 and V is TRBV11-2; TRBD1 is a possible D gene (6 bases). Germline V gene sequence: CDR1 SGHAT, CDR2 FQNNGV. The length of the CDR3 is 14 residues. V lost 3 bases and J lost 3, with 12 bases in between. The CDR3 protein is CASSFSQGFYEQYF. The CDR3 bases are TGTGCCAGCAGCTTTTCCCAGGGGTTCTACGAGCAGTACTTC.

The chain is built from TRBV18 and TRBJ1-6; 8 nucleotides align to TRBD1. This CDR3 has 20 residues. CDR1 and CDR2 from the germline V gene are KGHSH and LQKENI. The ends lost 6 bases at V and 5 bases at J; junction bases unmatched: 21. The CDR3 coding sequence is TGTGCCAGCTCCGATCGAGGAACCGGACAGGGTGCTTTCGATAATTCACCCCTCCACTTT. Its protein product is CASSDRGTGQGAFDNSPLHF.

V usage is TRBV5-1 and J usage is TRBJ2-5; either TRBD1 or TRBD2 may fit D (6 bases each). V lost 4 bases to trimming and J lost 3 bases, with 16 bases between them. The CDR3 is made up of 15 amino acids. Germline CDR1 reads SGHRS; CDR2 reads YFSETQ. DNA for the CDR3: TGCGCCAGCAGCATGGGGGGCAGGGTGGAAGAGACCCAGTACTTC. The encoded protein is CASSMGGRVEETQYF.

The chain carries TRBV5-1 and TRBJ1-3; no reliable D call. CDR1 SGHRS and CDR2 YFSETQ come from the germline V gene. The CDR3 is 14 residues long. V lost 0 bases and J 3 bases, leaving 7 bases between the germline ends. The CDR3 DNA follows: TGCGCCAGCAGCTTGGTCGGGTATGGAAACACCATATATTTT. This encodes CASSLVGYGNTIYF. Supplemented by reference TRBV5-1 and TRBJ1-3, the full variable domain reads KAGVTQTPRYLIKTRGQQVTLSCSPISGHRSVSWYQQTPGQGLQFLFEYFSETQRNKGNFPGRFSGRQFSNSRSEMNVSTLELGDSALYLCASSLVGYGNTIYFGEGSWLTVV.

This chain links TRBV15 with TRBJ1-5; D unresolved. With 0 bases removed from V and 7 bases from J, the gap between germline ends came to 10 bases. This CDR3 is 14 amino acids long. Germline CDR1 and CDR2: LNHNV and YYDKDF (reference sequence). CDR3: CATSRDEGSQPQHF. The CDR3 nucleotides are TGTGCCACCAGCAGAGATGAGGGATCGCAGCCCCAGCATTTT.

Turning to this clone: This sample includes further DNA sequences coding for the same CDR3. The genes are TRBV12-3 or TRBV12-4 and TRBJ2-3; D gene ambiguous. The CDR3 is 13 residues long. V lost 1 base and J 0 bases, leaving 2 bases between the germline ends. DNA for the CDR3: TGTGCCAGCAGTTTAGGGAGCACAGATACGCAGTATTTT. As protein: CASSLGSTDTQYF.

CDR3 loop: CASSGTGSMYGYTF. The CDR3 DNA reads as TGTGCCAGCAGCGGAACAGGGTCAATGTATGGCTACACCTTC. The chain employs TRBV14 and TRBJ1-2; a weak D match, TRBD1 (6 bases). Germline V lookup: CDR1 SGHDN, CDR2 FVKESK. Trimming cost V 5 bases and J 5 bases, with 15 bases left between them. The CDR3 runs 14 residues.

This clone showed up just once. In DNA form, the CDR3 reads TGTGCCAGTAAGGCTTCAGGGACGGAGAACTATGGCTACACCTTC. Protein sequence: CASKASGTENYGYTF. This chain links TRBV19 with TRBJ1-2; TRBD1 is a possible D gene (5 bases). Trimming stripped 7 bases from V and 2 bases from J, with 17 bases between. Germline V lookup: CDR1 LNHDA, CDR2 SQIVND (reference sequence). The CDR3 is made up of 15 amino acids. Together with reference TRBV19 and TRBJ1-2, the CDR3 gives the full variable domain: DGGITQSPKYLFRKEGQNVTLSCEQNLNHDAMYWYRQDPGQGLRLIYYSQIVNDFQKGDIAEGYSVSREKKESFPLTVTSAQKNPTAFYLCASKASGTENYGYTFGSGTRLTVV.

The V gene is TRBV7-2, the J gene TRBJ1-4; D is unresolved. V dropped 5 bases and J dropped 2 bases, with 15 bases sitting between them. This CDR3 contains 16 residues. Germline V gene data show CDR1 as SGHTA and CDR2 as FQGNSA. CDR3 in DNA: TGTGCCAGCAGCCCGCTAGGAGGTTGGACTAATGAAAAACTGTTTTTT. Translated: CASSPLGGWTNEKLFF.

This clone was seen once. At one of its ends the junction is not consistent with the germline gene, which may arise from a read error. CDR3 amino acids: CASRGLAGSYDEQFF. The CDR3 coding sequence is TGTGCCAGCAGGGGACTAGCGGGATCCTACGATGAGCAGTTCTTC. The chain joins TRBV28 to TRBJ2-1; 13 nucleotides match TRBD2. CDR3 length equals 15 residues. Germline CDR1 is MDHEN and CDR2 is SYDVKM. Filled out from reference TRBV28 and TRBJ2-1, the complete variable domain reads DVKVTQSSRYLVKRTGEKVFLECVQDMDHENMFWYRQDPGLGLRLIYFSYDVKMKEKGDIPEGYSVSREKKERFSLILESASTNQTSMYLCASRGLAGSYDEQFFGPGTRLTVL.

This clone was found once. Written as DNA, the CDR3 is TGTGCCAGCAGTGACTTGGATAGCGGGAGGCCAGAGCAGTTCTTC. It codes for CASSDLDSGRPEQFF. The rearrangement links TRBV6-4 to TRBJ2-1; 10 bases align to TRBD2. V gave up 1 base and J gave up 10 bases; unmatched junction bases: 7. This CDR3 comprises 15 residues. Germline V gene data show CDR1 as MRHNA and CDR2 as SNTAGT.

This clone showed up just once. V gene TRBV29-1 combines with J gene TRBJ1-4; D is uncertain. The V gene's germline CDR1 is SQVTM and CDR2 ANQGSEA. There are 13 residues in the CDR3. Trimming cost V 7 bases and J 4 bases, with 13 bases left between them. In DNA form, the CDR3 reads TGCAGCGCCACACGGGATCTTAATGAAAAACTGTTTTTT. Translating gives CSATRDLNEKLFF. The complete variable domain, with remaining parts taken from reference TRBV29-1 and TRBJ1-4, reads SAVISQKPSRDICQRGTSLTIQCQVDSQVTMMFWYRQQPGQSLTLIATANQGSEATYESGFVIDKFPISRPNLTFSTLTVSNMSPEDSSIYLCSATRDLNEKLFFGSGTQLSVL.

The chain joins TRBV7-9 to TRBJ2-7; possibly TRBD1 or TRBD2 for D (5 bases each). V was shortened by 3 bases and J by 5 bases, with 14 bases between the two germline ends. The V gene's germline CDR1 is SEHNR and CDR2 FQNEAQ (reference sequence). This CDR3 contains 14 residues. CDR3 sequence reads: CASSLGDPFDEQYF. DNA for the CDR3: TGTGCCAGCAGCTTGGGGGACCCGTTCGACGAGCAGTACTTC.

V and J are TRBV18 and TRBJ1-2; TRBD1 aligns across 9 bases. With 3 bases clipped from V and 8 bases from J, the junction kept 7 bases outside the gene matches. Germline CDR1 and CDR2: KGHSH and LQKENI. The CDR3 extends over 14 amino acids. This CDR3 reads CASSPHRGRWGYTF. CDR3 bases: TGTGCCAGCTCACCTCACAGGGGGCGATGGGGCTACACCTTC.

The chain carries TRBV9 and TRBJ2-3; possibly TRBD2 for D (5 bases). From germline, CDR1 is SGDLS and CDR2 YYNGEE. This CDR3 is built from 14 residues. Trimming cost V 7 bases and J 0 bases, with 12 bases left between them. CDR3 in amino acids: CASGVRTSTDTQYF. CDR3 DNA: TGTGCCAGCGGGGTTAGGACTAGCACAGATACGCAGTATTTT.

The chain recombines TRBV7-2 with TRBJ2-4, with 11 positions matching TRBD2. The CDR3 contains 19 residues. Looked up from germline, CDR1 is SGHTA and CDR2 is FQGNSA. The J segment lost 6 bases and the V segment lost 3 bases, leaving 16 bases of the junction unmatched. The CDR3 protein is CASSLRRVGTGTSGNIQYF. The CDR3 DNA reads TGTGCCAGCAGCTTGAGGAGGGTCGGGACCGGGACTAGCGGAAACATTCAGTACTTC.

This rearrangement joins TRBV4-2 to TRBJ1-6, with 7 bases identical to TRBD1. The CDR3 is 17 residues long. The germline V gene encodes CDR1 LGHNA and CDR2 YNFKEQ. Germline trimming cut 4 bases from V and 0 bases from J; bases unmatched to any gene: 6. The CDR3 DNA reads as TGTGCCAGCAGCCGAGAGACAGGGAGCTCCTATAATTCACCCCTCCACTTT. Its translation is CASSRETGSSYNSPLHF.

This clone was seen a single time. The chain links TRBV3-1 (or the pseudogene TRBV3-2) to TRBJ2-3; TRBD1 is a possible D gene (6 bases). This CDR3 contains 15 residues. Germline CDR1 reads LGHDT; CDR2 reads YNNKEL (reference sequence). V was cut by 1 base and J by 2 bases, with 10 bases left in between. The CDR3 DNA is TGTGCCAGCAGCCAAGGGAAGGGGGTCACAGATACGCAGTATTTT. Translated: CASSQGKGVTDTQYF.

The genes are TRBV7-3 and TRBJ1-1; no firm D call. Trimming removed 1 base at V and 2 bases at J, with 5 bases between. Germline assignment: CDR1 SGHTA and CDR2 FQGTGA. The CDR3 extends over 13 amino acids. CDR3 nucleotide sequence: TGTGCCAGCAGCTTAAGTGTTAACACTGAAGCTTTCTTT. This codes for CASSLSVNTEAFF.

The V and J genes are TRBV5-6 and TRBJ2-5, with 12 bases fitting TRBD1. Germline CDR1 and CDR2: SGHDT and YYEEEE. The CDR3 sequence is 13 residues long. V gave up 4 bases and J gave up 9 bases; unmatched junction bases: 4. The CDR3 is CASSPGQGAAQYF. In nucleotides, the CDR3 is TGTGCCAGCAGCCCGGGACAGGGGGCGGCCCAGTACTTC.

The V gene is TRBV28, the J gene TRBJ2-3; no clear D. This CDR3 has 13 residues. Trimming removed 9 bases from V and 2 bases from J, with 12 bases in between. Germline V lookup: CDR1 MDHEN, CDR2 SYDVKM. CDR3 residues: CASTETHTDTQYF. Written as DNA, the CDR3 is TGTGCCAGTACCGAAACACACACAGATACGCAGTATTTT.

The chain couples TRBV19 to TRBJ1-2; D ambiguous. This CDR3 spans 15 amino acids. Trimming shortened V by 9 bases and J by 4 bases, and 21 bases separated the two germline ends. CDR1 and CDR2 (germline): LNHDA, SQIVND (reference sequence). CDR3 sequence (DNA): TGTGCCAGCCACCGAGGTGCTATTCTTGTCTATGGCTACACCTTC. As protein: CASHRGAILVYGYTF. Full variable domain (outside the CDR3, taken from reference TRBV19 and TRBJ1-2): DGGITQSPKYLFRKEGQNVTLSCEQNLNHDAMYWYRQDPGQGLRLIYYSQIVNDFQKGDIAEGYSVSREKKESFPLTVTSAQKNPTAFYLCASHRGAILVYGYTFGSGTRLTVV.

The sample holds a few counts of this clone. The CDR3: CASRPQGSSYNSPLHF. Written as DNA, the CDR3 is TGTGCCAGCAGACCCCAGGGAAGCTCCTATAATTCACCCCTCCACTTT. The V gene is TRBV28, the J gene TRBJ1-6, with D perhaps matching TRBD1 (5 bases). CDR1 is MDHEN, CDR2 SYDVKM, per germline. V gave up 6 bases and J gave up 0 bases, with 12 bases separating them. CDR3 size: 16 residues.

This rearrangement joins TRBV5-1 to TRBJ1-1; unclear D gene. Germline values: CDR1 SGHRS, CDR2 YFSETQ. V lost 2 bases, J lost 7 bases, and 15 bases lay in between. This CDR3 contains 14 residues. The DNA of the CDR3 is TGCGCCAGCAGCTTAAGCGGATCCGATCTTGAAGCTTTCTTT. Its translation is CASSLSGSDLEAFF.

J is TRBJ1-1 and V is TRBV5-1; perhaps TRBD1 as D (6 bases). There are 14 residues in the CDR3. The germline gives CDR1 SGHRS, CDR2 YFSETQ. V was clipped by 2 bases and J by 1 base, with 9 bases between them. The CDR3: CASSFQQGNTEAFF. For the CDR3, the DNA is TGCGCCAGCAGCTTTCAACAGGGGAACACTGAAGCTTTCTTT.

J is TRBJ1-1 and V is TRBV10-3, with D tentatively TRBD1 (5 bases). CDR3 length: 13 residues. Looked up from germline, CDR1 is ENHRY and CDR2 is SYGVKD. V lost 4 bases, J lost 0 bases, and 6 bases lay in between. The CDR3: CAISGGVNTEAFF. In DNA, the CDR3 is TGTGCCATCAGTGGGGGGGTGAACACTGAAGCTTTCTTT.

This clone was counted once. DNA for the CDR3: TGTGCCAGCAGCCGTACCGCAGACTTACATCAGCCCCAGCATTTT. Translated: CASSRTADLHQPQHF. J is TRBJ1-5 and V is TRBV7-2; D gene unclear. Looked up from germline, CDR1 is SGHTA and CDR2 is FQGNSA. CDR3 length: 15 amino acids. V lost 5 bases, J lost 5 bases, and 16 bases lay in between.

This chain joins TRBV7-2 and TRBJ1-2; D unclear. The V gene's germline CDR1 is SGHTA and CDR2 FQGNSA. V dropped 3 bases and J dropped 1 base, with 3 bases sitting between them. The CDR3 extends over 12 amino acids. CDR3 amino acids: CASSLYNYGYTF. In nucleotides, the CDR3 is TGTGCCAGCAGCTTGTATAACTATGGCTACACCTTC.